The entry below gives a single T cell receptor (beta chain) sequence along with its context. These data belong to a study of blood T cell repertoires in COVID-19. For the study at large: The United States, Italy and Spain were the sources of the acute and convalescent COVID-19 samples. In each case, the material was cDNA or gDNA derived from T cells, B-cell-depleted T cells, or PBMCs.

Study processing details: Amplification of reference gene primers was used by the study to estimate nucleated cell counts. Assay: immunoSEQ multiplex PCR; the TCRdb copy retains only in-frame clones and omits some. The DNA gave D and trimming, while V, J and clone size come from that table. The top ten clones hold 2.7% of a sample with 190,000 or so clones, roughly 86% of them seen once. The receptor's source is a man aged 35 to 55 with active or convalescent COVID-19. The sequenced material came from peripheral blood.

CDR3 DNA: TGTGCCAGCAGCCTCCGGACAGGGGAGGACACCATATATTTT. It is translated as CASSLRTGEDTIYF. The chain links TRBV7-2 to TRBJ1-3, with 9 positions matching TRBD1. The CDR3 has 14 residues. With V trimmed by 5 bases and J by 8 bases, 7 bases remained unmatched. The germline gives CDR1 SGHTA, CDR2 FQGNSA.